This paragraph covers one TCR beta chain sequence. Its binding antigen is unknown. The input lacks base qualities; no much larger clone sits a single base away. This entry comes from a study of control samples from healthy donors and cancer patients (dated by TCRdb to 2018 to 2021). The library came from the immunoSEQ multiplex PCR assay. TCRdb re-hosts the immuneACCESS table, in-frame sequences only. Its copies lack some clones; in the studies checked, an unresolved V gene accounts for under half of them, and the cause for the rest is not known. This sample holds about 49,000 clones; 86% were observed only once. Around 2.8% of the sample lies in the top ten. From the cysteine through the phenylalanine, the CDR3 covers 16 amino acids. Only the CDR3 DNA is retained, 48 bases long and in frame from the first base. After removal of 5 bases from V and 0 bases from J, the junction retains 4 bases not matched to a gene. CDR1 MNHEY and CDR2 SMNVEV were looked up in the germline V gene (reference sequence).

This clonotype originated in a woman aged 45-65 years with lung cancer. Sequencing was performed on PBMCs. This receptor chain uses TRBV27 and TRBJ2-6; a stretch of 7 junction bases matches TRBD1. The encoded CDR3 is CASSVNRGSGANVLTF. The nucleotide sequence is TGTGCCAGCAGTGTGAACAGGGGCTCTGGGGCCAACGTCCTGACTTTC.